This T cell receptor beta chain was identified during a study of blood T cells in healthy people across ages. This CDR3 spans 14 amino acids. Germline V CDR1 and CDR2: DFQATT, SNEGSKA (reference sequence). V shed 4 bases and J shed 5 bases, with 17 bases lying between them. Sample-barcoded 5' priming and a J-beta primer mix drove a second PCR of about 6 to 11 cycles. TCRdb reprocessed the 5' RACE reads via MiXCR and lists one record per CDR3 protein. The table records about 1,400,000 distinct CDR3 sequences, roughly 40% of them present only once. This clonotype was seen only a few times. J is TRBJ1-1 and V is TRBV20-1, with TRBD1 as a possible D gene (6 bases). This TCR came from a young woman in good health. The sequencing sample was made of blood. The CDR3 region has the DNA TGCAGTGCTAAGGCGGGGGGGGCAATAACTGAAGCTTTCTTT. This gives the protein CSAKAGGAITEAFF.